These 28 T cell receptor beta chains originate from one sample sequenced in a study of shared clonotypes between healthy human individuals. The repertoire was sequenced with immunoSEQ multiplex PCR; TCRdb's copy has only in-frame clones and lacks some. This table has about 490,000 clones, 70% to 80% appearing once. Material for sequencing was PBMCs. These receptors were taken from a woman aged 40 to 49 in good health. Some clones in this sample may be carry-over from other donors' samples.

In its sample, this clone was seen many times. Other DNA sequences of this sample code for an identical CDR3. This chain joins TRBV30 and TRBJ2-7; D is unresolved. Germline V CDR1 and CDR2: GTSNPN, SVGIG (reference sequence). Trimming took off 0 bases at V and 2 bases at J, with 5 bases between the two ends. The CDR3 covers 12 residues. The CDR3 reads CAWSVGPYEQYF. CDR3 bases: TGTGCCTGGAGTGTGGGTCCCTACGAGCAGTACTTC.

The rearrangement joins TRBV2 to TRBJ2-4; D may be TRBD1 (6 bases). The germline V gene encodes CDR1 SNHLY and CDR2 FYNNEI. V was shortened by 5 bases and J by 6 bases, with 11 bases between the two germline ends. The CDR3 runs 13 residues. The DNA of the CDR3 is TGTGCCAGCAGTTTGGACAGAACAAACATTCAGTACTTC. Protein sequence: CASSLDRTNIQYF.

This sequence joins TRBV18 and TRBJ1-2, with unresolved D. V was pared by 6 bases and J by 8 bases, with 13 bases between. Per the germline V gene, CDR1 is KGHSH and CDR2 is LQKENI. The CDR3 runs 12 residues. The CDR3 region is CASSPYSDGYTF. Written as DNA, the CDR3 is TGTGCCAGCTCGCCGTATTCGGACGGCTACACCTTC.

The chain recombines TRBV28 with TRBJ1-6; 9 nucleotides align to TRBD1. The V segment lost 6 bases and the J segment 10 bases; nucleotides outside the gene matches: 1. This CDR3 has 12 residues. Per the germline V gene, CDR1 is MDHEN and CDR2 is SYDVKM. The CDR3 nucleotides are TGTGCCAGCAGGACAGGGGGATCACCCCTCCACTTT. This sequence encodes CASRTGGSPLHF.

The chain recombines TRBV29-1 with TRBJ1-1; D gene ambiguous. V was clipped by 6 bases and J by 3 bases, with 17 bases between them. CDR1 SQVTM and CDR2 ANQGSEA come from the germline V gene. The CDR3 runs 14 residues. CDR3 nucleotide sequence: TGCAGCGTCCCGAAGGGTGGCAGAGACACTGAAGCTTTCTTT. It codes for CSVPKGGRDTEAFF.

The V call is TRBV2, the J call TRBJ1-5; D is ambiguous. The germline V and J ends were trimmed by 2 bases and 2 bases, with 7 bases remaining between them. Germline V gene data show CDR1 as SNHLY and CDR2 as FYNNEI. There are 14 residues in the CDR3. CDR3 residues: CASSERVGNQPQHF. For the CDR3, the DNA is TGTGCCAGCAGTGAAAGGGTAGGCAATCAGCCCCAGCATTTT. The whole variable domain, filled in from reference TRBV2 and TRBJ1-5, reads EPEVTQTPSHQVTQMGQEVILRCVPISNHLYFYWYRQILGQKVEFLVSFYNNEISEKSEIFDDQFSVERPDGSNFTLKIRSTKLEDSAMYFCASSERVGNQPQHFGDGTRLSIL.

This chain links TRBV9 with TRBJ2-2; D is ambiguous. The length of the CDR3 is 12 residues. V was trimmed by 2 bases and J by 7 bases, leaving 6 bases between them. Per germline, CDR1 SGDLS and CDR2 YYNGEE. CDR3 residues: CASSVLDGELFF. As DNA, the CDR3 is TGTGCCAGCAGCGTTTTGGACGGGGAGCTGTTTTTT.

This chain links TRBV5-3 with TRBJ1-2, with a possible D match to TRBD1 (6 bases). TRBV5-3 is known as an ORF, though its function is uncertain. This CDR3 has 13 residues. V shed 6 bases and J shed 3 bases, with 12 bases lying between them. The CDR3 region is CARMKRGDYGYTF. CDR3 sequence (DNA): TGTGCCAGAATGAAGAGGGGGGACTATGGCTACACCTTC.

This clone was detected many times. The rearrangement links TRBV5-5 to TRBJ2-2; 8 positions agree with TRBD1. Germline-derived CDR1 and CDR2 are SGHKS and YYEKEE (reference sequence). This CDR3 comprises 16 residues. With 4 bases clipped from V and 4 bases from J, the junction kept 9 bases outside the gene matches. CDR3 residues: CASSRGQGKGTGELFF. CDR3 DNA: TGTGCCAGCAGCCGAGGACAGGGAAAGGGCACCGGGGAGCTGTTTTTT.

This chain links TRBV18 with TRBJ1-1; 7 bases match TRBD1. V lost 6 bases, J lost 3 bases, and 10 bases stayed unmatched. There are 15 residues in the CDR3. CDR1 is KGHSH and CDR2 is LQKENI in the germline V gene. The CDR3 DNA sequence: TGTGCCAGCTCGTCCGGGACACAGGGGTACACTGAAGCTTTCTTT. It specifies CASSSGTQGYTEAFF.

V usage is TRBV10-1 and J usage is TRBJ2-2; D is undetermined. CDR3 length equals 19 residues. V dropped 2 bases and J dropped 0 bases, with 19 bases sitting between them. Germline V gives CDR1 WNHNN, CDR2 SYGVQD (reference sequence). In DNA, the CDR3 is TGCGCCAGCAGTGAGCGAGTCGGCCGATCAAACACGAACACCGGGGAGCTGTTTTTT. Protein sequence: CASSERVGRSNTNTGELFF.

The chain uses TRBV30 and TRBJ1-5; the D is unclear. The CDR3 is 9 residues long. V shed 2 bases and J shed 11 bases, with 4 bases lying between them. Germline V CDR1 and CDR2: GTSNPN, SVGIG (reference sequence). For the CDR3, the DNA is TGTGCCTGGAGTCCGACCCAGCATTTT. Translation gives CAWSPTQHF. Based on the CDR3 plus reference TRBV30 and TRBJ1-5, the full variable domain is SQTIHQWPATLVQPVGSPLSLECTVEGTSNPNLYWYRQAAGRGLQLLFYSVGIGQISSEVPQNLSASRPQDRQFILSSKKLLLSDSGFYLCAWSPTQHFGDGTRLSIL.

V gene TRBV7-3 combines with J gene TRBJ2-1; a weak D match, TRBD2 (7 bases). V was clipped by 6 bases and J by 4 bases, with 16 bases between them. Germline lookup yields CDR1 SGHTA and CDR2 FQGTGA. The CDR3 has 15 residues. The CDR3 here is CASSSGGLSYNEQFF. CDR3 in DNA: TGTGCCAGCAGTTCGGGGGGCCTCTCTTACAATGAGCAGTTCTTC.

About this clone itself: A read error is possible here, since a much larger clone lies one base away. The chain recombines TRBV6-6 with TRBJ1-2; 8 bases are shared with TRBD1. This CDR3 has 15 residues. Germline CDR1 MNHNY, CDR2 SVGAGI (reference sequence). The CDR3 DNA reads as TGTGCCAGCAGAAAAGGACAGGGCCCTAACTATGGCTGCACCTTC. Translation gives CASRKGQGPNYGCTF.

About this clone: The final CDR3 position lacks the conserved phenylalanine or tryptophan, pointing to a likely read error. V and J are TRBV5-1 and TRBJ2-7; unclear D gene. Germline assignment: CDR1 SGHRS and CDR2 YFSETQ. Deletions cut 4 bases from V and 3 bases from J, with 8 bases between. The CDR3 extends over 12 amino acids. CDR3 coding DNA: TGCGCCAGCAGCAGAGACGGCTACGAGCAGTACCTC. It specifies CASSRDGYEQYL.

The V call is TRBV6-5, the J call TRBJ2-7; 8 nucleotides match TRBD1. V shed 7 bases, J shed 1 base, and the junction held 9 bases outside the gene matches. This CDR3 has 15 residues. Germline V gene lookup returns CDR1 MNHEY and CDR2 SVGAGI. The CDR3 sequence is CASTSPTGGSYEQYF. CDR3 coding DNA: TGTGCCAGCACTTCCCCCACAGGGGGATCCTACGAGCAGTACTTC.

This chain connects TRBV9 to TRBJ1-4, with 9 bases aligning to TRBD1. The V segment lost 4 bases and the J segment 8 bases; nucleotides outside the gene matches: 12. CDR1 and CDR2 from the germline V gene are SGDLS and YYNGEE. The CDR3 length is 16 residues. Here the CDR3 DNA reads TGTGCCAGCAGCTCCCACACAGGGGGCGGTGAGGAAAAACTGTTTTTT. Protein product: CASSSHTGGGEEKLFF.

This rearrangement joins TRBV5-1 to TRBJ2-2; the D is unclear. The CDR3 spans 16 residues. CDR1 SGHRS and CDR2 YFSETQ come from the germline V gene. V was trimmed by 0 bases and J by 2 bases, leaving 11 bases between them. Written as DNA, the CDR3 is TGCGCCAGCAGCTTGGCCGTGGTAGGAAACACCGGGGAGCTGTTTTTT. Its protein product is CASSLAVVGNTGELFF.

The V and J genes are TRBV28 and TRBJ2-3; D may match TRBD1 or TRBD2 (5 bases each). There are 13 residues in the CDR3. The germline gives CDR1 MDHEN, CDR2 SYDVKM. V was cut by 6 bases and J by 6 bases, with 13 bases left in between. CDR3 DNA sequence: TGTGCCAGCAGGGATGATTGGGGGGATACGCAGTATTTT. This sequence encodes CASRDDWGDTQYF.

The chain links TRBV15 to TRBJ1-4; tentatively, D is TRBD1 (5 bases). This CDR3 region has 15 residues. CDR1 is LNHNV and CDR2 is YYDKDF in the germline V gene (reference sequence). The V end was cut by 0 bases, the J end by 7 bases, with 12 bases between. The CDR3 loop reads CATSRDQGGIEKLFF. CDR3 nucleotide sequence: TGTGCCACCAGCAGAGATCAGGGAGGGATTGAAAAACTGTTTTTT.

V and J are TRBV5-1 and TRBJ2-5; 9 nucleotides line up with TRBD2. Germline V gene data show CDR1 as SGHRS and CDR2 as YFSETQ. The CDR3 consists of 15 residues. Trimming took 0 bases from V and 5 from J; bases not matched to a gene: 5. In nucleotides, the CDR3 is TGCGCCAGCAGCTTGGCCGGCGGGAGGGCGGAGACCCAGTACTTC. This codes for CASSLAGGRAETQYF.

With respect to this clone: This may be a read error, as it is one base from a much larger clone. At the DNA level, this CDR3 is encoded by other sequences in the same sample as well. CDR3 protein: CASSVGNSYEQYF. CDR3 DNA: TGTGCCAGCAGTGTAGGGAACTCCTACGAGCAGTACTTC. The rearrangement uses TRBV2 and TRBJ2-7; D gene ambiguous. CDR1 and CDR2 (germline): SNHLY, FYNNEI. V lost 4 bases and J 0 bases, leaving 7 bases between the germline ends. CDR3 length: 13 amino acids. The variable domain in full, with the rest retrieved from reference TRBV2 and TRBJ2-7, is EPEVTQTPSHQVTQMGQEVILRCVPISNHLYFYWYRQILGQKVEFLVSFYNNEISEKSEIFDDQFSVERPDGSNFTLKIRSTKLEDSAMYFCASSVGNSYEQYFGPGTRLTVT.

This clone occurred many times. The identical CDR3 is also encoded by other nucleotide sequences in the sample. This rearrangement joins TRBV1 to TRBJ2-1. TRBV1 is classified as a pseudogene. The CDR3 is made up of 17 amino acids. The CDR3 sequence is CTSSQAGGFGSYNEQFF. CDR3 DNA sequence: TGCACCAGCAGCCAAGCCGGGGGCTTTGGGTCCTACAATGAGCAGTTCTTC.

The chain employs TRBV6-5 and TRBJ1-4; D not certain. This CDR3 comprises 16 residues. Trimming cost V 6 bases and J 0 bases, with 14 bases left between them. Looked up from germline, CDR1 is MNHEY and CDR2 is SVGAGI. This CDR3 reads CASSYGLGATNEKLFF. CDR3 sequence (DNA): TGTGCCAGCAGCTACGGGCTCGGTGCAACTAATGAAAAACTGTTTTTT.

The genes are TRBV9 and TRBJ1-5, with 8 bases that match TRBD1. Germline loops: CDR1 SGDLS, CDR2 YYNGEE. This CDR3 is built from 14 residues. V was pared by 2 bases and J by 4 bases, with 2 bases of the junction left unmatched. CDR3 sequence (DNA): TGTGCCAGCAGCGTGACAGGGGAGAATCAGCCCCAGCATTTT. Its translation: CASSVTGENQPQHF. Drawing the rest from reference TRBV9 and TRBJ1-5, the complete variable domain is DSGVTQTPKHLITATGQRVTLRCSPRSGDLSVYWYQQSLDQGLQFLIQYYNGEERAKGNILERFSAQQFPDLHSELNLSSLELGDSALYFCASSVTGENQPQHFGDGTRLSIL.

The chain joins TRBV27 to TRBJ2-1, with 8 bases identical to TRBD1. Per germline, CDR1 MNHEY and CDR2 SMNVEV (reference sequence). V was clipped by 0 bases and J by 7 bases; unmatched bases: 5. The CDR3 runs to 15 residues. The CDR3 coding sequence is TGTGCCAGCAGTTTATCACCCCAGGGGGCAAATGAGCAGTTCTTC. Amino acids: CASSLSPQGANEQFF.

The V and J genes are TRBV5-4 and TRBJ2-1, with 11 bases aligning to TRBD2. Trimming at V came to 0 bases and at J to 5 bases, leaving 4 bases not matched to a gene. CDR1 SGHNT and CDR2 YYREEE come from the germline V gene (reference sequence). The CDR3 has 16 residues. This chain's CDR3 is CASSLETSGRDNEQFF. The DNA for the CDR3 is TGTGCCAGCAGCTTGGAAACTAGCGGGAGAGACAATGAGCAGTTCTTC.

The chain recombines TRBV30 with TRBJ2-7; a possible D gene is TRBD2 (6 bases). The CDR3 runs to 12 residues. The V end was cut by 5 bases, the J end by 3 bases, with 11 bases between. Per the germline V gene, CDR1 is GTSNPN and CDR2 is SVGIG (reference sequence). The CDR3 DNA reads TGTGCCTGGGGGGGGACTCACTACGAGCAGTACTTC. Translation gives CAWGGTHYEQYF.